These 11 T cell receptor beta chains share one sample of origin, sequenced in a study of cytomegalovirus exposure and HLA in healthy donors. 13 Jbeta primers and 60 Vbeta primers were used for the PCR. Data came from immunoSEQ multiplex PCR; TCRdb stores just in-frame clones and leaves some out. The sample totals tens of thousands of clones. Sequencing was carried out using PBMCs. The receptors come from a woman aged 55-69 years in good health and CMV-seronegative.

The gene calls are TRBV6-5 and TRBJ2-7, with 15 nucleotides matching TRBD2. The V segment lost 6 bases and the J segment 6 bases; nucleotides outside the gene matches: 3. The germline CDR1 and CDR2 sequences are MNHEY and SVGAGI. There are 14 residues in the CDR3. The CDR3 coding sequence is TGTGCCAGCAGCAAGGGACTAGCGGGAGGCGAGCAGTACTTC. The encoded protein is CASSKGLAGGEQYF.

The CDR3 protein is CASSMGRSGRHTDTQYF. The CDR3 bases are TGTGCCAGTAGTATGGGGAGGAGCGGGAGGCACACAGATACGCAGTATTTT. The chain has TRBV19 and TRBJ2-3, with 9 bases identical to TRBD2. CDR3 length: 17 residues. V trimming: 3 bases; J trimming: 2 bases; junction bases outside the gene matches: 9. Looked up from germline, CDR1 is LNHDA and CDR2 is SQIVND (reference sequence).

The chain is built from TRBV6-5 and TRBJ1-5; weak D call: TRBD1 (5 bases). The length of the CDR3 is 14 residues. V was pared by 5 bases and J by 3 bases, with 11 bases between. Germline V lookup: CDR1 MNHEY, CDR2 SVGAGI. Written as DNA, the CDR3 is TGTGCCAGCAGTCAGGACAACCCCAATCAGCCCCAGCATTTT. Encoded protein: CASSQDNPNQPQHF.

The V call is TRBV6-5, the J call TRBJ1-4; 12 bases fit TRBD1. The junction had 10 bases not matched to a gene; V was cut back by 10 bases and J by 7 bases. CDR3 length: 15 amino acids. CDR1 is MNHEY, CDR2 SVGAGI, per germline. This CDR3 is CANSPGGQGAEKLFF. CDR3 coding DNA: TGTGCCAACAGCCCAGGGGGACAGGGGGCTGAAAAACTGTTTTTT.

The rearrangement joins TRBV2 to TRBJ2-7, with unresolved D. There are 12 residues in the CDR3. Trimming removed 6 bases from V and 0 bases from J, with 6 bases in between. In germline, CDR1 is SNHLY, CDR2 FYNNEI. The CDR3, as DNA: TGTGCCAGCAGCCCGAGCTCCTACGAGCAGTACTTC. Its translation is CASSPSSYEQYF. Combining the CDR3 with reference TRBV2 and TRBJ2-7 gives the whole variable domain EPEVTQTPSHQVTQMGQEVILRCVPISNHLYFYWYRQILGQKVEFLVSFYNNEISEKSEIFDDQFSVERPDGSNFTLKIRSTKLEDSAMYFCASSPSSYEQYFGPGTRLTVT.

This rearrangement joins TRBV29-1 to TRBJ1-1; D is ambiguous. The germline gives CDR1 SQVTM, CDR2 ANQGSEA. CDR3 size: 12 residues. The ends were cut back, 3 bases at V and 1 base at J, with 6 bases in the middle. The CDR3: CSVDEGNTEAFF. CDR3 nucleotide sequence: TGCAGCGTTGACGAGGGGAACACTGAAGCTTTCTTT.

The genes are TRBV10-3 and TRBJ2-1; D is possibly TRBD2 (6 bases). V gave up 3 bases and J gave up 7 bases, with 10 bases separating them. The CDR3 extends over 13 amino acids. Germline CDR1 and CDR2: ENHRY and SYGVKD. The CDR3 nucleotides are TGTGCCATCAGTGATCGGGCGGGAAATGAGCAGTTCTTC. Translated, it gives CAISDRAGNEQFF.

The chain couples TRBV4-2 to TRBJ2-5; 8 bases are a match to TRBD2. Germline V gene data show CDR1 as LGHNA and CDR2 as YNFKEQ. Trimming removed 0 bases from V and 2 bases from J; junction bases left unmatched: 5. The CDR3 spans 16 residues. The CDR3 here is CASSQDGSGRQETQYF. In DNA form, the CDR3 reads TGTGCCAGCAGCCAAGATGGAAGCGGGAGACAAGAGACCCAGTACTTC.

The rearrangement joins TRBV5-1 to TRBJ2-4; D is perhaps TRBD1 (6 bases). CDR1 is SGHRS, CDR2 YFSETQ, per germline. CDR3 size: 17 residues. V was cut by 0 bases and J by 3 bases, with 16 bases left in between. CDR3 residues: CASSLGAGLGGKNIQYF. Written as DNA, the CDR3 is TGCGCCAGCAGCTTGGGAGCAGGGCTAGGGGGCAAAAACATTCAGTACTTC. The full variable domain, with the rest looked up from reference TRBV5-1 and TRBJ2-4, is KAGVTQTPRYLIKTRGQQVTLSCSPISGHRSVSWYQQTPGQGLQFLFEYFSETQRNKGNFPGRFSGRQFSNSRSEMNVSTLELGDSALYLCASSLGAGLGGKNIQYFGAGTRLSVL.

The chain joins TRBV6-1 to TRBJ1-5; D possibly corresponds to TRBD1 (5 bases). This CDR3 has 13 amino acids. V lost 11 bases and J 6 bases, leaving 17 bases between the germline ends. Germline CDR1 is MNHNS and CDR2 is SASEGT. The chain's CDR3 is CAGGGGSGQPQHF. The CDR3 DNA follows: TGTGCCGGCGGGGGGGGTTCGGGTCAGCCCCAGCATTTT.

The chain has TRBV7-9 and TRBJ1-3; 7 bases are a match to TRBD1. The germline V gene has CDR1 SEHNR and CDR2 FQNEAQ (reference sequence). Unmatched junction bases numbered 11, after V lost 4 bases and J lost 8 bases. This CDR3 has 15 residues. The CDR3: CASSSDRMLSYTIYF. The DNA of the CDR3 is TGTGCCAGCAGCTCGGACAGGATGCTGTCTTACACCATATATTTT. Looking up the rest from reference TRBV7-9 and TRBJ1-3 gives the full variable domain: DTGVSQNPRHKITKRGQNVTFRCDPISEHNRLYWYRQTLGQGPEFLTYFQNEAQLEKSRLLSDRFSAERPKGSFSTLEIQRTEQGDSAMYLCASSSDRMLSYTIYFGEGSWLTVV.